The clone carrying this T cell receptor (beta chain) was seen repeatedly, ten times or more. Preparation of the TCRbeta library involved a method that used unique molecular identifiers. TCRdb itself ran the PCR reads through MiXCR, one entry per CDR3 protein. The sample has about 400,000 distinct CDR3 sequences; about 14% are singletons. These data originate in a study of T-cell reconstitution after alpha-beta-depleted transplantation in children. Germline V lookup: CDR1 SGHRS, CDR2 YFSETQ. V dropped 0 bases and J dropped 7 bases, with 11 bases sitting between them. The CDR3 consists of 14 residues. The sample was PBMCs, taken from the stem cell graft. The chain recombines TRBV5-1 with TRBJ2-1; D is possibly TRBD1 or TRBD2 (5 bases each). This receptor was taken from a human donor who donated a stem cell graft to a child with Fanconi anemia. The CDR3, as DNA: TGCGCCAGCAGCTTGGCCGGGACGAAAAATGAGCAGTTCTTC. Amino acids: CASSLAGTKNEQFF.